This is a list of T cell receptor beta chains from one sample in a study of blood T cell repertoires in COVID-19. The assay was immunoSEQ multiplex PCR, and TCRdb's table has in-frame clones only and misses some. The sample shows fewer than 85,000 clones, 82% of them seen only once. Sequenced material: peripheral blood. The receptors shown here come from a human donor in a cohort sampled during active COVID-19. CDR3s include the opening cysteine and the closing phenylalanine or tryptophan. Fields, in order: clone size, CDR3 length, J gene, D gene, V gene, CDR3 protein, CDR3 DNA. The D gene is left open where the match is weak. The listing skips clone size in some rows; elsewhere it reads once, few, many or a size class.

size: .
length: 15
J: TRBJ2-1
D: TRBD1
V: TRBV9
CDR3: CASSPRDRSYNEQFF
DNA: TGTGCCAGCAGCCCCCGGGACAGATCCTACAATGAGCAGTTCTTC

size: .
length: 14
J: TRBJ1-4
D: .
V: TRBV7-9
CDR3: CASSSRGNDEKLFF
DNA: TGTGCCAGCAGCTCCAGGGGCAACGATGAAAAACTGTTTTTT

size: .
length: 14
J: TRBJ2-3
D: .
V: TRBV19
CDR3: CASSMLARTDTQYF
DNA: TGTGCCAGTAGTATGCTAGCGAGGACAGATACGCAGTATTTT

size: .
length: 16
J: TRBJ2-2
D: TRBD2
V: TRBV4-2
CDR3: CASSRPGGGDTGELFF
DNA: TGTGCCAGCAGCCGCCCGGGAGGGGGAGACACCGGGGAGCTGTTTTTT

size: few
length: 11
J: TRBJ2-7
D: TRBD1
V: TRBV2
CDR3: CASSPRGEQYF
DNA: TGTGCCAGCAGCCCCAGGGGGGAGCAGTACTTC

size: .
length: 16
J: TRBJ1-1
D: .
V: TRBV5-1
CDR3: CASSPPGQRAATEAFF
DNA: TGCGCCAGCAGCCCGCCGGGACAAAGGGCTGCCACTGAAGCTTTCTTT

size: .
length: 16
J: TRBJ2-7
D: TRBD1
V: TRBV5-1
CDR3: CASSLAGGTGSREQYF
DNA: TGCGCCAGCAGCTTGGCCGGAGGGACAGGATCGAGGGAGCAGTACTTC

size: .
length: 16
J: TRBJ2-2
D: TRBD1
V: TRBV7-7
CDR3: CASSRLTGRNTGELFF
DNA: TGTGCTAGCAGCCGGCTGACAGGGAGGAACACCGGGGAGCTGTTTTTT

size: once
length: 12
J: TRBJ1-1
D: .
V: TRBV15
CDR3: CATSSMGDKAFF
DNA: TGTGCCACCAGCAGTATGGGAGATAAAGCTTTCTTT

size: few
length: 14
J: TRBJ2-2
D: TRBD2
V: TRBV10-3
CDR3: CATGTSANTGELFF
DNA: TGTGCCACTGGGACTAGCGCGAACACCGGGGAGCTGTTTTTT

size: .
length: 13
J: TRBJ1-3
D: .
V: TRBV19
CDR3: CASHHYSGNTIYF
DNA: TGTGCCAGCCATCACTACTCTGGAAACACCATATATTTT

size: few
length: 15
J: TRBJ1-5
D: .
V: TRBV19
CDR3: CASSMVQTRNQPQHF
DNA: TGTGCCAGTAGTATGGTTCAGACTCGGAATCAGCCCCAGCATTTT

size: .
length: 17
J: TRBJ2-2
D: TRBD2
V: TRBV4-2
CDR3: CASSQVSGAGGTGELFF
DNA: TGTGCCAGCAGCCAAGTGAGCGGAGCGGGGGGCACCGGGGAGCTGTTTTTT

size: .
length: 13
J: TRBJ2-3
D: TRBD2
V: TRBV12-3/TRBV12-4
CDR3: CASRDYRQGTQYF
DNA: TGTGCCAGCCGGGACTACCGGCAGGGTACGCAGTATTTT

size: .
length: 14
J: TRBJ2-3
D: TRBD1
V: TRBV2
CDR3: CASSGQGGTDTQYF
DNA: TGTGCCAGCAGCGGACAGGGCGGCACAGATACGCAGTATTTT

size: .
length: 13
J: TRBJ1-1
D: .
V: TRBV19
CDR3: CASSKMTGTEAFF
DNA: TGTGCCAGTAGTAAAATGACAGGCACTGAAGCTTTCTTT

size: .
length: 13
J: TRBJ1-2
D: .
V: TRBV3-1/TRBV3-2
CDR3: CASSQGSSHGYTF
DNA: TGTGCCAGCAGCCAAGGCTCGAGCCATGGCTACACCTTC

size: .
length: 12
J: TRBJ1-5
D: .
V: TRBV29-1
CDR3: CSVGRVGQPQHF
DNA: TGCAGCGTTGGCAGGGTCGGGCAGCCCCAGCATTTT

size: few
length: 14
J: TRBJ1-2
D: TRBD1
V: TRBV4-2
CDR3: CASSQSGTAYGYTF
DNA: TGTGCCAGCAGCCAGTCCGGGACAGCGTATGGCTACACCTTC

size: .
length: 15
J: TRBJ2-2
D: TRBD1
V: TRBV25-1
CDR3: CASSATTGATGELFF
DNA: TGTGCCAGCAGTGCTACGACAGGGGCCACCGGGGAGCTGTTTTTT

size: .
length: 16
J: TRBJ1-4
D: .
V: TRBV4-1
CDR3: CASSLRRQGQEEKLFF
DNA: TGCGCCAGCAGCCTTAGACGTCAGGGGCAAGAGGAAAAACTGTTTTTT

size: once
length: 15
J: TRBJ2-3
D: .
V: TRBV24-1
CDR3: CATSDLGGAISTQYF
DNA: TGTGCCACCAGTGATTTGGGGGGGGCCATTTCTACGCAGTATTTT

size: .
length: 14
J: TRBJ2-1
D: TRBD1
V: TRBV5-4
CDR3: CASSELGQPNEQFF
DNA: TGTGCCAGCAGCGAACTGGGACAGCCCAATGAGCAGTTCTTC

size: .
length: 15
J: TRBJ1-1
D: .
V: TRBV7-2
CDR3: CASSLETRGVTEAFF
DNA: TGTGCCAGCAGCTTAGAAACCCGGGGGGTTACTGAAGCTTTCTTT

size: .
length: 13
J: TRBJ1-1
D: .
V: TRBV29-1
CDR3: CSVTRFGSTEAFF
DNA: TGCAGCGTGACCCGGTTTGGGAGCACTGAAGCTTTCTTT

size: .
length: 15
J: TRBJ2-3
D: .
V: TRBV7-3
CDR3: CASSERVSGTDTQYF
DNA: TGTGCCAGCAGCGAGAGGGTTTCCGGCACAGATACGCAGTATTTT

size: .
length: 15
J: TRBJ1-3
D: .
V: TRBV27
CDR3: CASSLEGGPGNTIYF
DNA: TGTGCCAGCAGTTTAGAAGGGGGTCCTGGAAACACCATATATTTT

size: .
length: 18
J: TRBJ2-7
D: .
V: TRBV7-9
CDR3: CASSPSGGANRFSYEQYF
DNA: TGTGCCAGCAGCCCTAGTGGGGGGGCTAACCGATTCTCCTACGAGCAGTACTTC

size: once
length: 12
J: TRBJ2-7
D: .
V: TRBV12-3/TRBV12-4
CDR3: CASRTGGYEQYF
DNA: TGTGCCAGCAGAACCGGGGGATACGAGCAGTACTTC

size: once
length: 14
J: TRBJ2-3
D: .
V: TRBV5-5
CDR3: CASSFWGDPDTQYF
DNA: TGTGCCAGCAGCTTTTGGGGGGACCCAGATACGCAGTATTTT

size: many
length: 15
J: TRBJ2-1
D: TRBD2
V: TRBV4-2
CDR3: CASSQASGGDNEQFF
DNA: TGTGCCAGCAGCCAAGCTAGCGGGGGGGACAATGAGCAGTTCTTC

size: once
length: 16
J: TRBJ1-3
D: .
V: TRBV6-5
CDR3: CASSYEDTRLGNTIYF
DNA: TGTGCCAGCAGTTACGAGGACACCCGTCTTGGAAACACCATATATTTT

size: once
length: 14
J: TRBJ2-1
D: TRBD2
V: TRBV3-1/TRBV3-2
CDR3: CASSRLAGINEQFF
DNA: TGTGCCAGCAGCCGACTAGCGGGGATCAATGAGCAGTTCTTC